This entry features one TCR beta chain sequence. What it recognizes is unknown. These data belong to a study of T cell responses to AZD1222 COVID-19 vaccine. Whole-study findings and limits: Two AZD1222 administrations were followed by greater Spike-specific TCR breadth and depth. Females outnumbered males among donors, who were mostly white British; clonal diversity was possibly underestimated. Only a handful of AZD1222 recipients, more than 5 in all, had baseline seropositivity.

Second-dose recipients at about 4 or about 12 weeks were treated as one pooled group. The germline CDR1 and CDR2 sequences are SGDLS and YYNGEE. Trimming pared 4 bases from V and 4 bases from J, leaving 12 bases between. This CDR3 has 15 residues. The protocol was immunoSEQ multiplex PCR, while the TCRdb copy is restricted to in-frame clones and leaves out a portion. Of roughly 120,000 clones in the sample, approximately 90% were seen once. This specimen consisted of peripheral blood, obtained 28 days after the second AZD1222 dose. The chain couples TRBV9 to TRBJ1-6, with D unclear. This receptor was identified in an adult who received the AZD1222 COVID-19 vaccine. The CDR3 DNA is TGTGCCAGCAGCTCATCCCCAGGTTATAATTCACCCCTCCACTTT. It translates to CASSSSPGYNSPLHF. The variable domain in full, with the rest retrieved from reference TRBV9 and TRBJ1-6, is DSGVTQTPKHLITATGQRVTLRCSPRSGDLSVYWYQQSLDQGLQFLIQYYNGEERAKGNILERFSAQQFPDLHSELNLSSLELGDSALYFCASSSSPGYNSPLHFGNGTRLTVT.